Each of the 8 T cell receptor beta chains below was sequenced from the same sample in a study of blood T cell repertoires in COVID-19. TCRdb keeps only in-frame clones here, not all; method: immunoSEQ multiplex PCR. The sample includes about 220,000 clones, 75% to 85% of them seen just once. Sample: peripheral blood. These TCRs come from a human donor in a cohort sampled during active COVID-19.

This chain joins TRBV27 and TRBJ1-1; D not certain. This CDR3 spans 13 amino acids. In germline, CDR1 is MNHEY, CDR2 SMNVEV (reference sequence). Trimming stripped 2 bases from V and 5 bases from J, with 9 bases between. CDR3 residues: CASSLEWQTEAFF. CDR3 nucleotides: TGTGCCAGCAGTTTAGAATGGCAGACTGAAGCTTTCTTT.

V is TRBV5-5 and J is TRBJ2-1; TRBD2 might be the D (7 bases). The V gene lost 4 bases and the J gene lost 9 bases, with 17 bases spanning the gap. This CDR3 comprises 14 residues. Germline V gene lookup returns CDR1 SGHKS and CDR2 YYEKEE (reference sequence). CDR3: CASSRTGGRAEQFF. The CDR3 DNA reads TGTGCCAGCAGCCGAACCGGGGGGCGGGCTGAGCAGTTCTTC.

The CDR3 bases are TGTGCCAGCAGCTCGGACAGGGATCAGCCCCAGCATTTT. Its translation is CASSSDRDQPQHF. The chain employs TRBV7-2 and TRBJ1-5; 8 bases fit TRBD1. Germline V gene lookup returns CDR1 SGHTA and CDR2 FQGNSA. The CDR3 runs 13 residues. With V trimmed by 4 bases and J by 5 bases, 1 base remained unmatched.

The J gene is TRBJ2-7, the V gene TRBV2; TRBD2 is a possible D gene (6 bases). Germline values: CDR1 SNHLY, CDR2 FYNNEI. Trimming took off 7 bases at V and 2 bases at J, with 18 bases between the two ends. The CDR3 consists of 15 residues. The CDR3 reads CASTPDQWGAYEQYF. Here the CDR3 DNA reads TGTGCCAGCACCCCGGACCAGTGGGGGGCCTACGAGCAGTACTTC.

This clone was detected once. Other DNA sequences of this sample code for an identical CDR3. The chain links TRBV12-3 or TRBV12-4 to TRBJ2-7, with 7 bases lining up with TRBD2. With V trimmed by 3 bases and J by 5 bases, 4 bases remained unmatched. This CDR3 contains 13 residues. The CDR3 region has the DNA TGTGCCAGCAGTTTGAGGCTAGCGGACGAGCAGTACTTC. This sequence encodes CASSLRLADEQYF.

The chain joins TRBV7-2 to TRBJ1-2; D remains ambiguous. Per germline, CDR1 SGHTA and CDR2 FQGNSA. V was pared by 4 bases and J by 5 bases, with 11 bases between. The CDR3 runs to 13 residues. The CDR3 protein is CASSSIAVYGYTF. CDR3 nucleotides: TGTGCCAGCAGCTCTATCGCGGTTTATGGCTACACCTTC. Drawing the rest from reference TRBV7-2 and TRBJ1-2, the complete variable domain is GAGVSQSPSNKVTEKGKDVELRCDPISGHTALYWYRQSLGQGLEFLIYFQGNSAPDKSGLPSDRFSAERTGGSVSTLTIQRTQQEDSAVYLCASSSIAVYGYTFGSGTRLTVV.

The rearrangement joins TRBV24-1 to TRBJ1-1, with D maybe TRBD1 (6 bases). The CDR3 has 13 residues. V shed 3 bases and J shed 10 bases, with 14 bases lying between them. In germline, CDR1 is KGHDR, CDR2 SFDVKD. In nucleotides, the CDR3 is TGTGCCACCAGTGATGATACAGGGTTCAGAGCTTTCTTT. This encodes CATSDDTGFRAFF.

The chain combines TRBV7-9 with TRBJ1-4, with D unresolved. The CDR3 runs 15 residues. Germline V gives CDR1 SEHNR, CDR2 FQNEAQ (reference sequence). Trimming cost V 5 bases and J 5 bases, with 15 bases left between them. The CDR3 coding sequence is TGTGCCAGCAGCGGGTACGGACTGGAAAATGAAAAACTGTTTTTT. Protein product: CASSGYGLENEKLFF.